This T cell receptor (beta chain) was identified during a study of T cell responses to AZD1222 COVID-19 vaccine. CDR1 LGHDT and CDR2 YNNKEL come from the germline V gene (reference sequence). The ends were cut back, 2 bases at V and 5 bases at J, with 14 bases in the middle. CDR3 length: 15 amino acids. This clone was seen just once. The table came from immunoSEQ multiplex PCR; TCRdb's copy has only in-frame clones and leaves some out. The sample consists of about 150,000 clones, around 89% of them appearing once. V and J are TRBV3-1 (or the pseudogene TRBV3-2) and TRBJ2-3; maybe TRBD2 (5 bases). The TCR sequence derives from an adult in good health. The sample in question was peripheral blood, obtained on day 0 of AZD1222 vaccination. The CDR3 is CASSQMVRSGDTQYF. The DNA of the CDR3 is TGTGCCAGCAGCCAAATGGTCCGAAGCGGAGATACGCAGTATTTT.